This TCR beta chain was profiled in a study of memory CD4+ T cells and cytomegalovirus serostatus. Study-level points and caveats: CD4+ memory repertoires contained about 40% of the roughly 150 reported CMV TCRbeta sequences.

Comments on this clone: Its target is not known.

Source study methods: After removing out-of-frame reads, 2 million to 2.5 million distinct TCRbeta sequences remained. Sequencing was performed with immunoSEQ multiplex PCR; in TCRdb, only in-frame clones are kept and a portion is missing. That table furnishes V, J and clone size, whereas the DNA furnished D and trimming. The sample lists 35,000 to 40,000 clones; 79% were seen once. The sort gate was single viable CD3+CD4+CD8-CD45RO+ cells for memory CD4+ T cells. Serostatus was set by detecting CMV pp150, pp28, p38, p52 IgG. CD4+ T cells were isolated by positive magnetic selection. The clonotype originates from an adult in good health and CMV-seropositive. Sequenced sample: memory CD4+ T cells from blood.

DNA for the CDR3: TGTGCCAGCACCGACACGCTAGCGGGGATCTACGAGCAGTACTTC. Its translation: CASTDTLAGIYEQYF. The chain uses TRBV6-5 and TRBJ2-7; 9 bases align to TRBD2. The J segment lost 3 bases and the V segment lost 7 bases, leaving 10 bases of the junction unmatched. Germline CDR1 MNHEY, CDR2 SVGAGI. The CDR3 spans 15 residues.